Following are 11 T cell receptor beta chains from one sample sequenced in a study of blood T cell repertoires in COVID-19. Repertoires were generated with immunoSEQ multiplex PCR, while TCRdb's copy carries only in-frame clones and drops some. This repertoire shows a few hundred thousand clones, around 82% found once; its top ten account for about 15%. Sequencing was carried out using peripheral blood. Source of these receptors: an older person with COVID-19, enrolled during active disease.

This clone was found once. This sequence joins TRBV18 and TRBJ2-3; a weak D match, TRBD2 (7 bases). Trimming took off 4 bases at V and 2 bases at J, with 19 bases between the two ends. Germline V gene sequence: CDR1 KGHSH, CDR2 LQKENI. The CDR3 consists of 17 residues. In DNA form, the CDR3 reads TGTGCCAGCTCACGCCTCCCCCGGGGGGCGAACACAGATACGCAGTATTTT. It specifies CASSRLPRGANTDTQYF.

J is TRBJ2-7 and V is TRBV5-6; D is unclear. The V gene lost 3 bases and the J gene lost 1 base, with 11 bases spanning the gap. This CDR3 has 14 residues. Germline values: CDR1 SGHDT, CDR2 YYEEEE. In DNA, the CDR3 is TGTGCCAGCAGCTCTGGTGGTAGTTCCTACGAGCAGTACTTC. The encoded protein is CASSSGGSSYEQYF.

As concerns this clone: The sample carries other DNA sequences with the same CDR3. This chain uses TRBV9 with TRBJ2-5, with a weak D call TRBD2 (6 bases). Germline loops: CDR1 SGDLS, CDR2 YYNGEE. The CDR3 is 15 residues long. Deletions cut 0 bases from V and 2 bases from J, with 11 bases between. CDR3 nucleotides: TGTGCCAGCAGCGTAGGGGGTAGCGGACAAGAGACCCAGTACTTC. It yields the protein CASSVGGSGQETQYF.

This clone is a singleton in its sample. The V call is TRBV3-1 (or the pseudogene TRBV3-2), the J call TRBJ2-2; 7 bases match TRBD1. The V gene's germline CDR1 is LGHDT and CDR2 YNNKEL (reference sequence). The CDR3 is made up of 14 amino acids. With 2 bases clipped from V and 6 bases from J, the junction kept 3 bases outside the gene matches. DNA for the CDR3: TGTGCCAGCAGCCAAATCCAGGGGGCCGGGGAGCTGTTTTTT. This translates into CASSQIQGAGELFF.

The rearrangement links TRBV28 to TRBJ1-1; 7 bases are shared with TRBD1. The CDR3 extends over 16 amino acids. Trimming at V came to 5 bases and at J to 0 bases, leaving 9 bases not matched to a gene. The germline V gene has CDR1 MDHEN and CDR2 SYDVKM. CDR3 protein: CASSAPGQLMNTEAFF. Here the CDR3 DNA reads TGTGCCAGCAGTGCGCCGGGACAGTTGATGAACACTGAAGCTTTCTTT.

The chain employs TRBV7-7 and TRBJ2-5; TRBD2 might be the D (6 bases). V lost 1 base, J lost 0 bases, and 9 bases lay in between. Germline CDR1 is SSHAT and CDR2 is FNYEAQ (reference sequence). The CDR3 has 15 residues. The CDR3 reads CASSLGWGDQETQYF. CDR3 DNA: TGTGCCAGCAGCTTAGGCTGGGGGGACCAAGAGACCCAGTACTTC. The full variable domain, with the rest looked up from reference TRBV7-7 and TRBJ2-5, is GAGVSQSPRYKVTKRGQDVTLRCDPISSHATLYWYQQALGQGPEFLTYFNYEAQPDKSGLPSDRFSAERPEGSISTLTIQRTEQRDSAMYRCASSLGWGDQETQYFGPGTRLLVL.

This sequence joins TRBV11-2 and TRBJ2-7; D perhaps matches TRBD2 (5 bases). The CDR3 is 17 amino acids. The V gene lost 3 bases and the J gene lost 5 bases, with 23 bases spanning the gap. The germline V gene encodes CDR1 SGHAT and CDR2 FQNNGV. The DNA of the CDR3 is TGTGCCAGCAGCTTCTCTCCTCCGACTAACCGATTAAACGAGCAGTACTTC. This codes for CASSFSPPTNRLNEQYF. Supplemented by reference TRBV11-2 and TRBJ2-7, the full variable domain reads EAGVAQSPRYKIIEKRQSVAFWCNPISGHATLYWYQQILGQGPKLLIQFQNNGVVDDSQLPKDRFSAERLKGVDSTLKIQPAKLEDSAVYLCASSFSPPTNRLNEQYFGPGTRLTVT.

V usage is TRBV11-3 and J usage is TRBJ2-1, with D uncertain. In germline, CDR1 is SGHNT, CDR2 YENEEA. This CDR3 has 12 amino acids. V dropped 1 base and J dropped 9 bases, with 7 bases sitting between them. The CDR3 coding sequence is TGTGCCAGCAGCTTAGTGAGAGGTGAGCAGTTCTTC. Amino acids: CASSLVRGEQFF.

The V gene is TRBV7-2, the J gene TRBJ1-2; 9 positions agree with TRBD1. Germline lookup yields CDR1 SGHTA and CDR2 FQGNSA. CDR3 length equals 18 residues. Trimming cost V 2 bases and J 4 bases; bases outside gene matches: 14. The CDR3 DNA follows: TGTGCCAGCAGCTTAACCCCGTCCGGGACAGGGATTGCCTATGGCTACACCTTC. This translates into CASSLTPSGTGIAYGYTF. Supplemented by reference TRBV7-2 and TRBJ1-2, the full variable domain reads GAGVSQSPSNKVTEKGKDVELRCDPISGHTALYWYRQSLGQGLEFLIYFQGNSAPDKSGLPSDRFSAERTGGSVSTLTIQRTQQEDSAVYLCASSLTPSGTGIAYGYTFGSGTRLTVV.

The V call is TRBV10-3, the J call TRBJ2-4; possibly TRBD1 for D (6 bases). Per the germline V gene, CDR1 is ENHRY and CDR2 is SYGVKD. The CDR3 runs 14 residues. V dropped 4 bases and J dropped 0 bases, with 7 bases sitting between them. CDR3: CAISGTVAKNIQYF. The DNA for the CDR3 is TGTGCCATCAGTGGGACAGTAGCCAAAAACATTCAGTACTTC.

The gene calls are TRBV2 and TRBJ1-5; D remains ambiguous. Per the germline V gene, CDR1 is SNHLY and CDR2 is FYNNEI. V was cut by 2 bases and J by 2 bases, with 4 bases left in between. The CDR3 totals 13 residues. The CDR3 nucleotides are TGTGCCAGCAGTGAACTTGGCAATCAGCCCCAGCATTTT. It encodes CASSELGNQPQHF.